Described below is a single T cell receptor (beta chain) sequence and its context. Its antigen is still unknown. This sample was included in a study of TIL therapy for anti-PD-1-resistant metastatic lung cancer. Time point in this sample: pre-treatment sample, taken before nivolumab and TIL therapy. The tumor samples were excised metastases, mostly pleural nodules or supraclavicular lymph nodes. Study conclusions and caveats: Compared with baseline intratumoral T cells, expanded TIL cultures were more clonal and less diverse (around 5.7% vs 31%). Treatment-naive, never-smoker and oncogene-addicted patients were overrepresented in this highly selected cohort.

This was the immunoSEQ v3 assay. Libraries were sequenced to roughly 2 million read pairs (survey) or roughly 4.5-6.5 million (deep). Produced via immunoSEQ multiplex PCR; TCRdb's table is partial and in-frame only. The table includes over 7,500 clones, over 60% detected once. The sequence was collected from a person aged 25-80 years with non-small cell lung cancer. The sequencing here drew on tumor tissue, taken at baseline.

CDR3 bases: TGTGCCAGCAGCTTAAGCCCCAAGGGGGCCCAGTACTTC. Translating gives CASSLSPKGAQYF. The chain has TRBV5-5 and TRBJ2-5; possible D gene TRBD1, 6 bases. This CDR3 has 13 amino acids. V lost 2 bases and J 9 bases, leaving 14 bases between the germline ends. The germline CDR1 and CDR2 sequences are SGHKS and YYEKEE (reference sequence). Based on the CDR3 plus reference TRBV5-5 and TRBJ2-5, the full variable domain is DAGVTQSPTHLIKTRGQQVTLRCSPISGHKSVSWYQQVLGQGPQFIFQYYEKEERGRGNFPDRFSARQFPNYSSELNVNALLLGDSALYLCASSLSPKGAQYFGPGTRLLVL.